The clone carrying this T cell receptor (beta chain) was detected ten times or more. Its antigen is not known. Quantitative 5'-RACE with molecular barcodes produced the TCR beta libraries. TCRdb itself ran the 5' RACE reads through MiXCR, one entry per CDR3 protein. The sample lists more than 200,000 distinct CDR3 sequences, under 30% occurring once. The data derive from a study of CD8 T cells in ankylosing spondylitis. Findings and limits, study-wide: A TCR beta motif of 8 or 9 highly homologous variants appeared characteristic of ankylosing spondylitis blood. The authors reported significant enrichment of disease-linked clones in matched ankylosing spondylitis synovial fluid. Earlier literature documents some of the motif variants in reactive arthritis synovial fluid and blood.

The V end was cut by 4 bases, the J end by 0 bases, with 12 bases between. CDR3 size: 15 residues. The germline gives CDR1 SGHRS, CDR2 YFSETQ. The specimen sequenced was blood, either unsorted or a sorted T cell fraction (not recorded which). The J gene is TRBJ2-3, the V gene TRBV5-1; possibly TRBD1 for D (6 bases). The TCR originated in a male donor with ankylosing spondylitis or in good health (not recorded which). CDR3 sequence: CASSLQGGSTDTQYF. The CDR3 DNA reads as TGCGCCAGCAGCCTACAGGGTGGGAGCACAGATACGCAGTATTTT.